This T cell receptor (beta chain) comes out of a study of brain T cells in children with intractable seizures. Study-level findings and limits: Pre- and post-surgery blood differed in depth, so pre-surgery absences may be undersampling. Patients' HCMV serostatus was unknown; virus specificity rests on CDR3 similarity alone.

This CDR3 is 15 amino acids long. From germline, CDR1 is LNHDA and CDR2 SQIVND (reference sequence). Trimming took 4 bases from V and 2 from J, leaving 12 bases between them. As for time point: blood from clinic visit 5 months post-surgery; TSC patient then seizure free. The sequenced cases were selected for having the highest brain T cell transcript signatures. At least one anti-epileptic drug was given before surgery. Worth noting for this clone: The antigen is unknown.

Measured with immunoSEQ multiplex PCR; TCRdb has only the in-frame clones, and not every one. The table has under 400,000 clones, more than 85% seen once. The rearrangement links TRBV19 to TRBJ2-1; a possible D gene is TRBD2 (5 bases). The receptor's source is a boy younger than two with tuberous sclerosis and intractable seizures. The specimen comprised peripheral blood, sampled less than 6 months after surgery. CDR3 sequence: CASSKRGDAYNEQFF. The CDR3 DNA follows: TGTGCCAGTAGTAAACGGGGAGATGCCTACAATGAGCAGTTCTTC.